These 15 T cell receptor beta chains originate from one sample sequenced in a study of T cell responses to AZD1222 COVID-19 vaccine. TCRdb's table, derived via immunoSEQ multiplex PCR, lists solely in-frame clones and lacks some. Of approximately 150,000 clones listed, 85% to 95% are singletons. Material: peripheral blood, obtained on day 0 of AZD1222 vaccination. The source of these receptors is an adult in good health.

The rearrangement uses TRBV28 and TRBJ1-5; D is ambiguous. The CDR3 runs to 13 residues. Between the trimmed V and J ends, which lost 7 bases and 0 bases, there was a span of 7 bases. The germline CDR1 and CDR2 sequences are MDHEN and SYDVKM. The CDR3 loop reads CASISVSNQPQHF. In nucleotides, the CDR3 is TGTGCCAGCATATCAGTTAGCAATCAGCCCCAGCATTTT.

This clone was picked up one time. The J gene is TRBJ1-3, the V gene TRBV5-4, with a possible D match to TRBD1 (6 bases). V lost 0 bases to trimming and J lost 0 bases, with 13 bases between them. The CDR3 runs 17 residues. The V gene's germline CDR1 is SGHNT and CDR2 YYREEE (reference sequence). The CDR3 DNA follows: TGTGCCAGCAGCTTGGGGGGGGGCCCACTCTCTGGAAACACCATATATTTT. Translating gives CASSLGGGPLSGNTIYF.

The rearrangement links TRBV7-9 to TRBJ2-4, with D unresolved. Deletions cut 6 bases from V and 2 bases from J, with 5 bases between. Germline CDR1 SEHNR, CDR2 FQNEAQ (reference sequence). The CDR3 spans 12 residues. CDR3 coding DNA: TGTGCCAGCAGTTCGTCCAAAAACATTCAGTACTTC. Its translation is CASSSSKNIQYF.

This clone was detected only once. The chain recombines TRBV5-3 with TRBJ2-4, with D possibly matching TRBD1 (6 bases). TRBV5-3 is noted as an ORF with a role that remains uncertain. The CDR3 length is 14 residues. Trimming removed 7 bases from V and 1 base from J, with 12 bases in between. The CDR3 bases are TGTGCCAGAGCTCGAAGGGGGGCCAAAAACATTCAGTACTTC. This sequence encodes CARARRGAKNIQYF.

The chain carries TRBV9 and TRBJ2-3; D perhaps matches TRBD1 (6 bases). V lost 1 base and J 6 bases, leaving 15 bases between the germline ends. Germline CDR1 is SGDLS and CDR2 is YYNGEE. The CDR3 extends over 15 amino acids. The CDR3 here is CASSVPLNRDDTQYF. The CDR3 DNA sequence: TGTGCCAGCAGCGTACCCTTGAACAGGGATGATACGCAGTATTTT.

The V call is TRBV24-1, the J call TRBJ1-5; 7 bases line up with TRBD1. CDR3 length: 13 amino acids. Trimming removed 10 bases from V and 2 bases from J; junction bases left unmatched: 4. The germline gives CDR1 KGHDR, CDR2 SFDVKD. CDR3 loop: CATRTGGNQPQHF. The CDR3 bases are TGTGCCACAAGGACAGGAGGCAATCAGCCCCAGCATTTT.

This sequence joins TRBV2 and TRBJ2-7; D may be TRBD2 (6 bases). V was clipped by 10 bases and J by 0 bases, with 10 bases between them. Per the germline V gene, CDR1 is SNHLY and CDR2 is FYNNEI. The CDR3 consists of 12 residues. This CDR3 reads CATVGSSYEQYF. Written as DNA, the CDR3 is TGTGCCACAGTCGGGAGCTCCTACGAGCAGTACTTC.

The CDR3 spells CASSLSLGYYGYTF. The CDR3 coding sequence is TGTGCCAGCAGTTTATCTCTGGGCTACTATGGCTACACCTTC. The J gene is TRBJ1-2, the V gene TRBV27, with D hard to call. Per the germline V gene, CDR1 is MNHEY and CDR2 is SMNVEV (reference sequence). Trimming removed 0 bases from V and 3 bases from J, with 8 bases in between. This CDR3 has 14 amino acids.

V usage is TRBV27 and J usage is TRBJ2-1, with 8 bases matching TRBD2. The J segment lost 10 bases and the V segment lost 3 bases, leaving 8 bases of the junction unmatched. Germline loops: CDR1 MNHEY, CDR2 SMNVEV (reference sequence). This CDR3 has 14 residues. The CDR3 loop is CASSLGPLAGEQFF. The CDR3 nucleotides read TGTGCCAGCAGTTTGGGGCCGTTAGCGGGGGAGCAGTTCTTC.

DNA of the CDR3: TGTGCCAGCAGCTTGGAGGGGACGGGGGGTACGCCCCAGCATTTT. Protein product: CASSLEGTGGTPQHF. This rearrangement joins TRBV5-5 to TRBJ1-5, with D maybe TRBD1 (5 bases). Germline V CDR1 and CDR2: SGHKS, YYEKEE (reference sequence). V was shortened by 0 bases and J by 9 bases, with 16 bases between the two germline ends. This CDR3 is 15 amino acids long.

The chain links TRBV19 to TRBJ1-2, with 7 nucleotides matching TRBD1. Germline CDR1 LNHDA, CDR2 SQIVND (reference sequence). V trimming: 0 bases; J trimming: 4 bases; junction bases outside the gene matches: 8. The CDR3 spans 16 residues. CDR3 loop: CASSIDLEGAPYGYTF. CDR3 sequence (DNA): TGTGCCAGTAGTATAGATCTGGAGGGGGCCCCCTATGGCTACACCTTC.

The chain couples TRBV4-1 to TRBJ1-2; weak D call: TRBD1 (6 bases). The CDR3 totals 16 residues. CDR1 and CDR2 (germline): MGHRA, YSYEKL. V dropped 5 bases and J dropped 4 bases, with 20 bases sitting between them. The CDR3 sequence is CASSKGRGQRIYGYTF. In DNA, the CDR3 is TGCGCCAGCAGCAAAGGCCGCGGACAGCGCATCTATGGCTACACCTTC.

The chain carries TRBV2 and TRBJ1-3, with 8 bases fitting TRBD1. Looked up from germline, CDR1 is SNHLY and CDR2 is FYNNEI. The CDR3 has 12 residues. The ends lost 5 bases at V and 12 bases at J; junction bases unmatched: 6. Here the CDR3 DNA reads TGTGCCAGCAGTAGTCAGGGGGCTGGCATATATTTT. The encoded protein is CASSSQGAGIYF.

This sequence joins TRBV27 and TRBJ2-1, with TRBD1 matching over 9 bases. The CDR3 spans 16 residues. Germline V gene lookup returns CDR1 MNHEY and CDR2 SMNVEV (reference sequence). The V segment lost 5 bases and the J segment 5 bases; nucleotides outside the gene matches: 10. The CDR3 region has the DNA TGTGCCAGCAGTAGCGTGGGACAGGGCAGCGACAATGAGCAGTTCTTC. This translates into CASSSVGQGSDNEQFF.

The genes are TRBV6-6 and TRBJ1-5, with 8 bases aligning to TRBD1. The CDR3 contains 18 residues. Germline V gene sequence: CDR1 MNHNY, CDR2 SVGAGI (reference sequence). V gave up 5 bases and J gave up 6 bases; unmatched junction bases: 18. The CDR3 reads CASSPHSPDRERPQPQHF. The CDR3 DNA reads TGTGCCAGCAGTCCTCACTCCCCGGACAGGGAAAGACCTCAGCCCCAGCATTTT.